This T cell receptor beta chain was recovered during a study of T cells in localized non-small cell lung cancer. The study's findings and limits: Peak T cell clonality was found in uninvolved adjacent lung, exceeding tumor. In adjacent lung, a median approximately 60 of the top 100 tumor clones were found.

The repertoire was sequenced with immunoSEQ multiplex PCR; TCRdb's copy has only in-frame clones and lacks some. Of roughly 24,000 clones detected, approximately 90% appear once; the ten largest clones hold roughly 4%. On this clone itself: Its antigen remains unknown.

The clonotype comes from a female donor older than 55 with stage II squamous cell lung carcinoma. The starting material was peripheral blood, obtained before any cancer treatment.

The CDR3 DNA follows: TGTGCCAGTAGTCCGCTCCGGGGACCCCAGTACTTC. Protein product: CASSPLRGPQYF. This chain connects TRBV19 to TRBJ2-5; either TRBD1 or TRBD2 may fit D (5 bases each). V was cut by 5 bases and J by 9 bases, with 13 bases left in between. The CDR3 runs to 12 residues. CDR1 is LNHDA, CDR2 SQIVND, per germline (reference sequence).